Listed below are T cell receptor beta chains from one sample, sequenced in a study of vaccination and CD4 T cells after COVID-19. TCRdb processed the PCR reads anew with MiXCR; each CDR3 protein has one entry. This repertoire shows around 19,000 distinct CDR3 sequences, approximately 38% found once; its top ten account for 2.6%. These receptors are not linked to any known antigen. Specimen: CD4+ T cells from blood, cultured in vitro, collected about 7 months after SARS-CoV-2 vaccination. All receptors derive from a human donor who had recovered from COVID-19. Both conserved end residues are part of each CDR3. The D gene is left open where the match is weak.

v_gene	j_gene	d_gene	CDR3aa
TRBV7-3	TRBJ2-1	TRBD2	CASSDSGSPHNEQFF
TRBV2	TRBJ2-1	TRBD2	CASSDQGRTSGSSYNEQFF
TRBV20-1	TRBJ2-5	TRBD1	CSARDPTGGGETQYF
TRBV6-1	TRBJ1-2	.	CASSGGGGYGYTF
TRBV5-1	TRBJ1-2	.	CASSLRPGVATATHGYTF
TRBV27	TRBJ2-2	TRBD1	CPPPAPRDRAPSDTGELFF
TRBV7-2	TRBJ2-5	.	CASRGSGSAETQYF
TRBV20-1	TRBJ2-5	.	CSAHGPWTEQETQYF
TRBV6-1	TRBJ2-1	TRBD2	CASLADPDFNEQFF
TRBV28	TRBJ2-3	.	CASRGNQGPTDTQYF
TRBV20-1	TRBJ2-4	TRBD2	CSARKTSGRTLAKNIQYF
TRBV5-5	TRBJ2-5	.	CASTRDKRRETQYF
TRBV18	TRBJ2-5	.	CASSPVTQETQYF
TRBV20-1	TRBJ2-7	TRBD1	CSSDAGQGTSEQYF
TRBV6-5	TRBJ2-3	TRBD2	CASSSLAGLTDTQYF
TRBV6-5	TRBJ1-1	.	CASSYRGNTEAFF
TRBV28	TRBJ2-5	.	CASMGFLETQYF
TRBV7-8	TRBJ2-2	TRBD2	CASSLVGTSGRAGRTGELFF
TRBV28	TRBJ2-5	.	CASSLYRAEQETQYF
TRBV29-1	TRBJ2-2	.	CSVLRGSGVTGELFF
TRBV19	TRBJ2-1	.	CASSIDTGLRTYNEQFF
TRBV28	TRBJ2-1	TRBD2	CASSPTSGRYNEQFF
TRBV12-3/TRBV12-4	TRBJ2-5	.	CASSFGIGETQYF
TRBV6-5	TRBJ1-2	.	CASSYTANYGYTF
TRBV6-1	TRBJ1-2	TRBD1	CASSEPDRVSGYTF
TRBV7-2	TRBJ2-3	TRBD2	CASTITSARTDTQYF
TRBV20-1	TRBJ1-2	.	CSARGYDNGYTF
TRBV28	TRBJ1-6	.	CASSRQTLNSPLHF
TRBV28	TRBJ1-2	.	CASSRSHQGYGYTF
TRBV5-1	TRBJ1-6	.	CASSFRRYNSPLHF
TRBV20-1	TRBJ2-1	TRBD2	CSASGLAGGPGYNEQFF
TRBV20-1	TRBJ2-2	.	CSASGTLNTGELFF
TRBV6-5	TRBJ2-7	TRBD1	CASSYQDRPAYEQYF
TRBV15	TRBJ1-2	.	CATSRVRTGNRGYTF